A single sample gave rise to the 13 T cell receptor beta chains below, sequenced in a study of shared clonotypes between healthy human individuals. Naive CD8 cells comprised CD45RO-negative, CCR7-positively selected cells, excluding terminally differentiated effector memory CD45RA+ cells. Generated by immunoSEQ multiplex PCR, the TCRdb table keeps only in-frame clones and is missing some. The sample has about 2 million clones; about 95% are singletons. Sequencing input: naive CD8+ T cells sorted from blood. All receptors come from a man younger than 35 in good health.

J is TRBJ2-5 and V is TRBV5-1, with a weak D call TRBD1 (5 bases). CDR3 length: 15 residues. CDR1 is SGHRS and CDR2 is YFSETQ in the germline V gene. Trimming stripped 2 bases from V and 1 base from J, with 12 bases between. The CDR3 sequence is CASSFNQGSQETQYF. The DNA for the CDR3 is TGCGCCAGCAGCTTCAATCAGGGAAGCCAAGAGACCCAGTACTTC.

This chain uses TRBV6-1 with TRBJ1-1, with D perhaps TRBD1 (6 bases). This CDR3 comprises 14 residues. The ends were cut back, 6 bases at V and 1 base at J, with 12 bases in the middle. CDR1 and CDR2 from the germline V gene are MNHNS and SASEGT. In DNA form, the CDR3 reads TGTGCCAGCAGCTACAGGGAGAGGAACACTGAAGCTTTCTTT. Translated, it gives CASSYRERNTEAFF.

The CDR3 DNA follows: TGTGCCAGCAGCATGGACAGGGGAGGGAATTCACCCCTCCACTTT. Translating it yields CASSMDRGGNSPLHF. This chain joins TRBV27 and TRBJ1-6; 9 positions agree with TRBD1. Germline CDR1 reads MNHEY; CDR2 reads SMNVEV (reference sequence). This CDR3 is built from 15 residues. Trimming at V came to 6 bases and at J to 7 bases, leaving 7 bases not matched to a gene.

V gene TRBV9 combines with J gene TRBJ1-1; D remains ambiguous. The CDR3 has 12 amino acids. Deletions cut 4 bases from V and 6 bases from J, with 10 bases between. Per the germline V gene, CDR1 is SGDLS and CDR2 is YYNGEE. The CDR3 loop is CASSSTGAEAFF. The CDR3 DNA reads TGTGCCAGCAGCTCCACGGGAGCTGAAGCTTTCTTT.

The chain links TRBV2 to TRBJ1-2; 9 nucleotides agree with TRBD1. Germline values: CDR1 SNHLY, CDR2 FYNNEI. V lost 0 bases, J lost 3 bases, and 5 bases stayed unmatched. This CDR3 comprises 16 residues. The CDR3 nucleotides are TGTGCCAGCAGTGAAGCGTTGACAGGGGGAGACTATGGCTACACCTTC. This gives the protein CASSEALTGGDYGYTF.

The gene calls are TRBV5-1 and TRBJ1-1, with D perhaps TRBD1 (6 bases). This CDR3 region has 13 residues. Trimming cost V 3 bases and J 7 bases, with 13 bases left between them. The germline V gene encodes CDR1 SGHRS and CDR2 YFSETQ. CDR3 nucleotide sequence: TGCGCCAGCAGCTACTCCGGACAGTTTGAAGCTTTCTTT. The encoded protein is CASSYSGQFEAFF.

This chain joins TRBV6-1 and TRBJ2-7, with D hard to call. V was clipped by 8 bases and J by 4 bases, with 21 bases between them. This CDR3 has 15 residues. Germline-derived CDR1 and CDR2 are MNHNS and SASEGT. This chain's CDR3 is CASGGPYSPPYEQYF. CDR3 DNA: TGTGCCAGCGGTGGGCCCTACTCTCCACCGTACGAGCAGTACTTC.

For the CDR3, the DNA is TGCAGCCTCCCGGGTGATTATAGCAATCAGCCCCAGCATTTT. Translation: CSLPGDYSNQPQHF. The chain recombines TRBV29-1 with TRBJ1-5, with unresolved D. This CDR3 is 14 amino acids long. Between the trimmed V and J ends, which lost 8 bases and 0 bases, there was a span of 14 bases. Germline values: CDR1 SQVTM, CDR2 ANQGSEA.

The chain links TRBV6-5 to TRBJ2-1; the D call may be TRBD1 or TRBD2 (6 bases each). V was trimmed by 0 bases and J by 9 bases, leaving 12 bases between them. This CDR3 spans 14 amino acids. Germline CDR1 MNHEY, CDR2 SVGAGI. CDR3 coding DNA: TGTGCCAGCAGTTACTCGGAAGGGGGAGGTGAGCAGTTCTTC. Protein: CASSYSEGGGEQFF.

This chain links TRBV19 with TRBJ1-1; D unclear. Germline-derived CDR1 and CDR2 are LNHDA and SQIVND (reference sequence). This CDR3 spans 15 amino acids. The V end was cut by 3 bases, the J end by 0 bases, with 11 bases between. CDR3 region: CASSIDNLMNTEAFF. Written as DNA, the CDR3 is TGTGCCAGTAGTATCGACAATTTAATGAACACTGAAGCTTTCTTT.

The rearrangement joins TRBV7-9 to TRBJ1-3; TRBD1 matches at 7 bases. Germline CDR1 reads SEHNR; CDR2 reads FQNEAQ (reference sequence). The trim removed 6 bases at V and 0 bases at J, leaving 14 bases unmatched. The CDR3 is 18 residues long. CDR3 in amino acids: CASSYGPGTAISGNTIYF. The CDR3 bases are TGTGCCAGCAGTTATGGGCCCGGGACAGCAATCTCTGGAAACACCATATATTTT. Full variable domain (outside the CDR3, taken from reference TRBV7-9 and TRBJ1-3): DTGVSQNPRHKITKRGQNVTFRCDPISEHNRLYWYRQTLGQGPEFLTYFQNEAQLEKSRLLSDRFSAERPKGSFSTLEIQRTEQGDSAMYLCASSYGPGTAISGNTIYFGEGSWLTVV.

V usage is TRBV29-1 and J usage is TRBJ2-3, with 11 bases fitting TRBD2. V was clipped by 0 bases and J by 4 bases; unmatched bases: 3. Germline loops: CDR1 SQVTM, CDR2 ANQGSEA. The CDR3 runs to 15 residues. CDR3 in DNA: TGCAGCGTTGAAGAGTCTAGCGGGGGGCCAGATACGCAGTATTTT. It yields the protein CSVEESSGGPDTQYF.

The CDR3 sequence: CASSSWDRYNEQFF. Here the CDR3 DNA reads TGTGCCAGCAGCTCTTGGGACCGCTACAATGAGCAGTTCTTC. This sequence joins TRBV11-2 and TRBJ2-1, with D perhaps TRBD1 or TRBD2 (5 bases each). This CDR3 comprises 14 residues. V lost 4 bases and J 3 bases, leaving 10 bases between the germline ends. Germline CDR1 is SGHAT and CDR2 is FQNNGV.